This is a list of T cell receptor beta chains from one sample in a study of blood T cell repertoires in COVID-19. Using immunoSEQ multiplex PCR, the repertoire was profiled, and TCRdb retains in-frame clones only, with some absent. In the table there are 430,000 or so clones, roughly 88% of which are singletons. The sample consisted of PBMCs or T cells enriched from blood (not recorded which). The receptors come from a woman younger than 35 who had been exposed to COVID-19. The CDR3 runs from the conserved cysteine through the conserved F or W. D genes are given only for firm matches. A clone size is listed for some rows: how often the clone was seen (once, few, many), or a class if it is expanded.

D: NA
size: NA
V: TRBV2
J: TRBJ2-7
DNA: TGTGCCAGCAGTGAACAGGGATTATACCACGAGCAGTACTTC
CDR3: CASSEQGLYHEQYF

D: NA
size: NA
V: TRBV2
J: TRBJ1-1
DNA: TGTGCCAGCAGATTTCAGGGTGACACTGAAGCTTTCTTT
CDR3: CASRFQGDTEAFF

D: NA
size: NA
V: TRBV27
J: TRBJ1-4
DNA: TGTGCCAGCAGTTTTACGACAGGTTCTGTAGGAAAACTGTTTTTT
CDR3: CASSFTTGSVGKLFF

D: NA
size: NA
V: TRBV24-1
J: TRBJ2-3
DNA: TGTGCCACCGACTCCGGAGGGCGGGGTTCCACAGATACGCAGTATTTT
CDR3: CATDSGGRGSTDTQYF

D: TRBD1
size: few
V: TRBV28
J: TRBJ1-2
DNA: TGTGCCAGCAGTTCTCAATCCCCGGGACAGGGGTACTATGGCTACACCTTC
CDR3: CASSSQSPGQGYYGYTF

D: TRBD1
size: NA
V: TRBV5-6
J: TRBJ1-2
DNA: TGTGCCAGCAGATTGGACAGGGGGATCTATGGCTACACCTTC
CDR3: CASRLDRGIYGYTF

D: TRBD2
size: NA
V: TRBV9
J: TRBJ2-7
DNA: TGTGCCAGCAGCGTAGGTTATTCCGGACTAGCTTCCTACGAGCAGTACTTC
CDR3: CASSVGYSGLASYEQYF

D: NA
size: NA
V: TRBV4-1
J: TRBJ1-2
DNA: TGCGCCAGCAGCCAAATCGGCCCAGGGCTTGAGGGCTACACCTTC
CDR3: CASSQIGPGLEGYTF

D: TRBD1
size: NA
V: TRBV28
J: TRBJ1-4
DNA: TGTGCCACGCACCGGGACAGGGGGAATGAAAAACTGTTTTTT
CDR3: CATHRDRGNEKLFF

D: NA
size: NA
V: TRBV14
J: TRBJ1-2
DNA: TGTGCCAGCAGTCGGACATACTATGGCTACACCTTC
CDR3: CASSRTYYGYTF

D: NA
size: once
V: TRBV9
J: TRBJ2-1
DNA: TGTGCCAGCAGCTCTAGACAGGACGAGTCCAATGAGCAGTTCTTC
CDR3: CASSSRQDESNEQFF

D: TRBD1
size: NA
V: TRBV5-1
J: TRBJ2-7
DNA: TGCGCCAGCAGCTGGGACAGGGGGAAATCGGGCGAGCAGTACTTC
CDR3: CASSWDRGKSGEQYF

D: NA
size: NA
V: TRBV28
J: TRBJ1-3
DNA: TGTGCCAGCGGAACGGGACTCCGCTCTGGAAACACCATATATTTT
CDR3: CASGTGLRSGNTIYF